The clone carrying this TCR beta chain was detected once. The record originates from a study of blood T cell repertoires in COVID-19. About the study: Spain, Italy and the United States supplied samples that represented acute and convalescent COVID-19.

The protocol was immunoSEQ multiplex PCR, while the TCRdb copy is restricted to in-frame clones and leaves out a portion. The repertoire holds about 120,000 clones, with over 60% as singletons. V shed 2 bases and J shed 6 bases, with 14 bases lying between them. The germline CDR1 and CDR2 sequences are MGHRA and YSYEKL. The CDR3 is made up of 15 amino acids. The chain couples TRBV4-1 to TRBJ2-1; unclear D gene. The origin of this receptor is an elderly woman with acute or convalescent COVID-19. Sequencing was done on a sample of peripheral blood. The CDR3 region is CASSQLINLSNEQFF. The CDR3 DNA follows: TGCGCCAGCAGCCAATTGATTAACCTGAGCAATGAGCAGTTCTTC.